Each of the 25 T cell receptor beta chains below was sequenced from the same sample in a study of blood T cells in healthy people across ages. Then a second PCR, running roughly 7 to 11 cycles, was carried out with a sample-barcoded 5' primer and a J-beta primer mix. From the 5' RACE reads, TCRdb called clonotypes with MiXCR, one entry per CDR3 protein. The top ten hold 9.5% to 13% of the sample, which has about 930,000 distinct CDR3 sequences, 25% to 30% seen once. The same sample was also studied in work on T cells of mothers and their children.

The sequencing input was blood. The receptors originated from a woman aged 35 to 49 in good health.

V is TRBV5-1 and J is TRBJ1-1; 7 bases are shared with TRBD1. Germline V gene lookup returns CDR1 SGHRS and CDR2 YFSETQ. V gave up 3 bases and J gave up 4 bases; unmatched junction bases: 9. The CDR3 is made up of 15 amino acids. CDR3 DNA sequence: TGCGCCAGCAGCTCCCATACAGGGGACGGCACTGAAGCTTTCTTT. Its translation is CASSSHTGDGTEAFF.

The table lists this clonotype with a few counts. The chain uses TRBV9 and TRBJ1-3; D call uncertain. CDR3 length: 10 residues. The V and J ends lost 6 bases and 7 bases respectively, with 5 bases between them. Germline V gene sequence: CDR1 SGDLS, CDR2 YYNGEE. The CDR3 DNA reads TGTGCCAGCAAGGGCAACACCATATATTTT. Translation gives CASKGNTIYF.

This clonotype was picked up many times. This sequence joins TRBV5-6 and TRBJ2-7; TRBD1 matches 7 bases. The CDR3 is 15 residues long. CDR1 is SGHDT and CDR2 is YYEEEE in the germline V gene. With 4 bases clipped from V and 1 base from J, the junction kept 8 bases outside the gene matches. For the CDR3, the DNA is TGTGCCAGCAGCCCTACCGGGACAGCATCCTACGAGCAGTACTTC. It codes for CASSPTGTASYEQYF.

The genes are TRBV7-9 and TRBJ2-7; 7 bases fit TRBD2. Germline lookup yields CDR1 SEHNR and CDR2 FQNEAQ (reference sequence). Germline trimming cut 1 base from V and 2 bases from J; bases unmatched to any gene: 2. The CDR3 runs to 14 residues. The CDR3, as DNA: TGTGCCAGCAGCTTAGATGGGGGGGCCTACGAGCAGTACTTC. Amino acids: CASSLDGGAYEQYF.

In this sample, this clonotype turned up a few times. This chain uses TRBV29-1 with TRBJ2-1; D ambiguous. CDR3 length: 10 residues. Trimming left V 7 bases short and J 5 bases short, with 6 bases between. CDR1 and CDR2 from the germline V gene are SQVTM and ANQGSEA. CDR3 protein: CSALDNEQFF. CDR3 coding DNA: TGCAGCGCCCTAGACAATGAGCAGTTCTTC.

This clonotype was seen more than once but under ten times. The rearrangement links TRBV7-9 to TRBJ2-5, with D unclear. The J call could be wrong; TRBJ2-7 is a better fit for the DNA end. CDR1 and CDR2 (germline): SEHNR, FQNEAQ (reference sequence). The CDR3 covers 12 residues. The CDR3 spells CASRSEVPEQYF. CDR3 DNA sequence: TGTGCCAGCAGGTCTGAGGTACCCGAGCAGTACTTC.

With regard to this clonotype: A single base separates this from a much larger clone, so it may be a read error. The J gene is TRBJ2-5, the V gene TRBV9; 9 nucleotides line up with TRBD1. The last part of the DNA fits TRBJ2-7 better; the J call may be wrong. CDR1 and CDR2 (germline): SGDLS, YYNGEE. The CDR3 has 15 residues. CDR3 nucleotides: TGTGCCAGCAGCGTAGGGACAGGGGTTATCAACGAGCAGTACTTC. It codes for CASSVGTGVINEQYF.

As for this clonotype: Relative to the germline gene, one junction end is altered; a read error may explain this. Written as DNA, the CDR3 is TGTGCCAGCAGTTACTCAGGGGGTGGGACCAACGTCTTC. Translated, it gives CASSYSGGGTNVF. The genes are TRBV6-5 and TRBJ2-7; the D gene is possibly TRBD1 (6 bases). The CDR3 length is 13 residues. CDR1 and CDR2 (germline): MNHEY, SVGAGI.

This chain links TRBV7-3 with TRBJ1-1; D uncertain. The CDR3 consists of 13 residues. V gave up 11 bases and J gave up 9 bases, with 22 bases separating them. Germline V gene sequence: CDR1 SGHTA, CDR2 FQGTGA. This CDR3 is CARPGLQYLQAFF. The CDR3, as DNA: TGTGCCCGACCGGGCCTCCAATACCTTCAAGCTTTCTTT.

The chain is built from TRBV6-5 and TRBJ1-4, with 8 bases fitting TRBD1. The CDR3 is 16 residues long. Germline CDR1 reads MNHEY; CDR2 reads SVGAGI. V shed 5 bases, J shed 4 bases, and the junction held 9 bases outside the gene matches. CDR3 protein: CASSLLGQGRNEKLFF. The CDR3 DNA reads TGTGCCAGCAGTCTACTCGGACAGGGACGTAATGAAAAACTGTTTTTT.

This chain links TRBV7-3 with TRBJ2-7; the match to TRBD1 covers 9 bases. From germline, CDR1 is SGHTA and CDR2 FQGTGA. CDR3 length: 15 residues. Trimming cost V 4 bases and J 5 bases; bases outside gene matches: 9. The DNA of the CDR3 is TGTGCCAGCAGCTCGATGACAGGGGGTTGCCACGAGCAGTACTTC. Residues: CASSSMTGGCHEQYF.

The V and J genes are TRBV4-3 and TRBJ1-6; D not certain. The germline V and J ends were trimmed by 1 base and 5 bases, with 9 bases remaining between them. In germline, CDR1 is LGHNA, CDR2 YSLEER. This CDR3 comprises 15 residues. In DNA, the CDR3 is TGCGCCAGCAGCCAAGGGAAAGGAGATAATTCACCCCTCCACTTT. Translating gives CASSQGKGDNSPLHF.

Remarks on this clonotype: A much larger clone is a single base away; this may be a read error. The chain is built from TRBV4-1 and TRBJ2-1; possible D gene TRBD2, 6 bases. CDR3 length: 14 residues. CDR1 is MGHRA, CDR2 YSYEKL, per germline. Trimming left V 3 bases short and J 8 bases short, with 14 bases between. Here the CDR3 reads CASSQLGGSDEQFF. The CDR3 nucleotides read TGCGCCAGCAGCCAGTTAGGAGGGAGCGATGAGCAGTTCTTC.

The CDR3 spells CASSFPGGGNGYTF. DNA of the CDR3: TGTGCCAGCAGTTTTCCGGGGGGAGGAAATGGCTACACCTTC. The chain is built from TRBV28 and TRBJ1-2, with D perhaps matching TRBD1 (5 bases). Trimming left V 3 bases short and J 6 bases short, with 14 bases between. Germline V gene lookup returns CDR1 MDHEN and CDR2 SYDVKM. The CDR3 contains 14 residues.

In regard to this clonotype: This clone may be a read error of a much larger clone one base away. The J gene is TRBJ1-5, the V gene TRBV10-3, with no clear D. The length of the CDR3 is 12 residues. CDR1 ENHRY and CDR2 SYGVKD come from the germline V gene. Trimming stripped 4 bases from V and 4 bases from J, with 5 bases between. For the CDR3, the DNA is TGTGCCATCAGTGGTGCTAATCAGCCCCAGCATTTT. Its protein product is CAISGANQPQHF.

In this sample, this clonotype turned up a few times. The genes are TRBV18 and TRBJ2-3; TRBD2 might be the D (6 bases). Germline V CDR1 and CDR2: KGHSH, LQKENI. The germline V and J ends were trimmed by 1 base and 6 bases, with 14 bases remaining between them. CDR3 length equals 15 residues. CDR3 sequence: CASSPQEGSADTQYF. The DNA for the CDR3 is TGTGCCAGCTCACCACAGGAGGGGTCCGCGGATACGCAGTATTTT.

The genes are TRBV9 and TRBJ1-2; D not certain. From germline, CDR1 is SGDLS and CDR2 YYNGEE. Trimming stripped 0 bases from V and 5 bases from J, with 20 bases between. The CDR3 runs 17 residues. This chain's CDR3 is CASSVATGLAGLYGYTF. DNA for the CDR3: TGTGCCAGCAGCGTAGCAACGGGTCTGGCAGGACTTTATGGCTACACCTTC. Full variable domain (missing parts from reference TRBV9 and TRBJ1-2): DSGVTQTPKHLITATGQRVTLRCSPRSGDLSVYWYQQSLDQGLQFLIQYYNGEERAKGNILERFSAQQFPDLHSELNLSSLELGDSALYFCASSVATGLAGLYGYTFGSGTRLTVV.

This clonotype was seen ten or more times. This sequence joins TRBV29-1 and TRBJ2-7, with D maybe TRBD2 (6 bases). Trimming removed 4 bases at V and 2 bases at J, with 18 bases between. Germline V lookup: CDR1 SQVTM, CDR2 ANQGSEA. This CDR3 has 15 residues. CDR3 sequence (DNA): TGCAGCGTTGCACAACCCGGGACTGCCCCCTACGAGCAGTACTTC. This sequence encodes CSVAQPGTAPYEQYF.

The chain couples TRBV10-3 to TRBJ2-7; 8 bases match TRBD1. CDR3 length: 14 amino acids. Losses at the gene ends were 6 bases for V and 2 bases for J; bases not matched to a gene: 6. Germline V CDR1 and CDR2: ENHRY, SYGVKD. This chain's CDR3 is CAISQGQGPYEQYF. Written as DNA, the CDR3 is TGTGCCATCAGCCAAGGACAGGGACCCTACGAGCAGTACTTC.

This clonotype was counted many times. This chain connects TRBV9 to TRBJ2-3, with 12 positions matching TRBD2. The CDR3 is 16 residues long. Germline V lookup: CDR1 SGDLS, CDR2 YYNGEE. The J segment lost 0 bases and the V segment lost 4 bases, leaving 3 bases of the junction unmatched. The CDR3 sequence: CASSPLAGGSTDTQYF. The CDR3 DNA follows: TGTGCCAGCAGCCCCCTAGCGGGGGGGAGCACAGATACGCAGTATTTT.

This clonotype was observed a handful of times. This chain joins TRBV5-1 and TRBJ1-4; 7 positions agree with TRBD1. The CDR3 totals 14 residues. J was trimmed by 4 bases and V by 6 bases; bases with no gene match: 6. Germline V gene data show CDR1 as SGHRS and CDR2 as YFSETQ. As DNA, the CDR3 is TGCGCCAGCAATTCGGGACAGCTTAATGAAAAACTGTTTTTT. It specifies CASNSGQLNEKLFF.

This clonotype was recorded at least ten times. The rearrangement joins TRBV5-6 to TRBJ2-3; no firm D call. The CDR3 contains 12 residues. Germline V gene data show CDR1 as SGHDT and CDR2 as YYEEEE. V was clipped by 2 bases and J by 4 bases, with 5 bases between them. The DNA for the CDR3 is TGTGCCAGCAGCTTTGGGGCAGATACGCAGTATTTT. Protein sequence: CASSFGADTQYF. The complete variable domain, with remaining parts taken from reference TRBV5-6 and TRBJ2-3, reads DAGVTQSPTHLIKTRGQQVTLRCSPKSGHDTVSWYQQALGQGPQFIFQYYEEEERQRGNFPDRFSGHQFPNYSSELNVNALLLGDSALYLCASSFGADTQYFGPGTRLTVL.

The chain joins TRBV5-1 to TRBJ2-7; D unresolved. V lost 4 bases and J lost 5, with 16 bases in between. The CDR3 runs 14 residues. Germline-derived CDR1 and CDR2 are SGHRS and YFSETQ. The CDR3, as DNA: TGCGCCAGCAGCGTCGACCTCCCAAGTGACGAGCAGTACTTC. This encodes CASSVDLPSDEQYF.

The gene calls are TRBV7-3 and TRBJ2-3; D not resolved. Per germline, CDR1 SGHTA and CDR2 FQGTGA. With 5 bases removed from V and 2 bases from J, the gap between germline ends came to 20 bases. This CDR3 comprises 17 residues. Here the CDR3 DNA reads TGTGCCAGCAGCCCAGGCTGGTGGGGAAGGGACACAGATACGCAGTATTTT. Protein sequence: CASSPGWWGRDTDTQYF.

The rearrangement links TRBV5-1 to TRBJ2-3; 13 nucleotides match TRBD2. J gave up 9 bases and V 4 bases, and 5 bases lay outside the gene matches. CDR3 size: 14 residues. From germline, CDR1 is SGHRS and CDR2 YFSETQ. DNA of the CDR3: TGCGCCAGCAGCGCCGGACTAGCGGGGGACACGCAGTATTTT. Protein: CASSAGLAGDTQYF.